One and the same sample provided the 3 T cell receptor beta chains below, sequenced in a study of blood T cell repertoires in COVID-19. Profiling relied on immunoSEQ multiplex PCR, and the TCRdb table lists in-frame clones only, not all of them. Of about 110,000 clones in the sample, just under 90% were seen once. Sequenced: peripheral blood. These receptors all stem from a human donor in a cohort sampled during active COVID-19.

This chain uses TRBV5-1 with TRBJ1-1, with D perhaps TRBD1 (5 bases). The germline V gene has CDR1 SGHRS and CDR2 YFSETQ. The CDR3 has 14 residues. V gave up 0 bases and J gave up 5 bases, with 11 bases separating them. CDR3 protein: CASSLGGGRTEAFF. CDR3 bases: TGCGCCAGCAGCTTGGGCGGGGGTCGGACTGAAGCTTTCTTT.

The chain couples TRBV2 to TRBJ2-3; 8 nucleotides align to TRBD1. This CDR3 has 15 amino acids. The junction had 5 bases not matched to a gene; V was cut back by 6 bases and J by 0 bases. Germline CDR1 is SNHLY and CDR2 is FYNNEI. For the CDR3, the DNA is TGTGCCAGCAGCCTAGGGACAGGCAGCACAGATACGCAGTATTTT. Its translation is CASSLGTGSTDTQYF.

Regarding this clone: One end of the junction fails to match germline, which may point to a read error. The chain carries TRBV18 and TRBJ1-1; 8 bases line up with TRBD1. Germline values: CDR1 KGHSH, CDR2 LQKENI. This CDR3 has 14 residues. The DNA for the CDR3 is TGTGCCAGCTCCCCACAGGGGGTTGGCACTGAAGCTTTCTTT. It encodes CASSPQGVGTEAFF.